One T cell receptor beta chain is described in this entry. Sequencing was performed with immunoSEQ multiplex PCR; in TCRdb, only in-frame clones are kept and a portion is missing. The top ten hold around 15% of the sample, which has about 150,000 clones, approximately 92% seen once. This entry belongs to a study of blood T cell repertoires in COVID-19. Across the whole study: Specimens from acute and convalescent COVID-19 originated in the United States, Italy and Spain.

Enrolment of Seattle patients took place during active infection, and they were followed longitudinally. This CDR3 is 16 amino acids long. Per germline, CDR1 MGHRA and CDR2 YSYEKL. V lost 0 bases to trimming and J lost 1 base, with 10 bases between them. This sequence joins TRBV4-1 and TRBJ2-4; a possible D gene is TRBD1 (6 bases). The sequence was obtained from a man aged 18 to 30 with COVID-19, enrolled during active disease. Sequencing was performed on peripheral blood. In DNA, the CDR3 is TGCGCCAGCAGCCAAGATTTTCAGGGGGCCAAAAACATTCAGTACTTC. It yields the protein CASSQDFQGAKNIQYF.